These 16 T cell receptor beta chains were all obtained from the same sample, sequenced in a study of blood T cell repertoires in COVID-19. Some clones are missing from TCRdb's copy, which holds only in-frame ones; the method was immunoSEQ multiplex PCR. The sample records some 160,000 clones, roughly 77% being singletons. Sequenced material: peripheral blood. The receptors were sampled from a man between 65 and 79 years old with active or convalescent COVID-19.

The chain couples TRBV12-3 or TRBV12-4 to TRBJ2-5, with D possibly TRBD2 on 5 matching bases. This CDR3 spans 11 amino acids. Between the trimmed V and J ends, which lost 6 bases and 5 bases, there was a span of 7 bases. CDR3 bases: TGTGCCAGCAGGAGGGTGGAGACCCAGTACTTC. Its translation: CASRRVETQYF.

This chain joins TRBV7-8 and TRBJ1-2; 7 bases line up with TRBD1. The CDR3 runs 16 residues. The trim removed 5 bases at V and 4 bases at J, leaving 13 bases unmatched. Germline V lookup: CDR1 SGHVS, CDR2 FQNEAQ. In DNA form, the CDR3 reads TGTGCCAGCAGCCCTCTAGGTAGGGGGCAGGGCTATGGCTACACCTTC. The encoded protein is CASSPLGRGQGYGYTF. The full variable domain, rest sourced from reference TRBV7-8 and TRBJ1-2, is GAGVSQSPRYKVAKRGQDVALRCDPISGHVSLFWYQQALGQGPEFLTYFQNEAQLDKSGLPSDRFFAERPEGSVSTLKIQRTQQEDSAVYLCASSPLGRGQGYGYTFGSGTRLTVV.

The sample holds a few counts of this clone. The V and J genes are TRBV6-5 and TRBJ1-2, with TRBD1 as a possible D gene (6 bases). The length of the CDR3 is 13 residues. Germline assignment: CDR1 MNHEY and CDR2 SVGAGI. With 4 bases removed from V and 7 bases from J, the gap between germline ends came to 13 bases. The CDR3 here is CASSSGQWGGYTF. The CDR3 DNA is TGTGCCAGCAGTTCCGGACAGTGGGGTGGCTACACCTTC.

The chain couples TRBV4-3 to TRBJ2-2; 7 bases are shared with TRBD1. Germline V gene sequence: CDR1 LGHNA, CDR2 YSLEER. Trimming removed 0 bases from V and 2 bases from J; junction bases left unmatched: 3. The CDR3 runs to 16 residues. CDR3 coding DNA: TGCGCCAGCAGCCAAGAATGGACAGGAAACACCGGGGAGCTGTTTTTT. It encodes CASSQEWTGNTGELFF.

This chain uses TRBV2 with TRBJ2-7; D is possibly TRBD2 (5 bases). V was shortened by 6 bases and J by 4 bases, with 10 bases between the two germline ends. There are 12 residues in the CDR3. Germline lookup yields CDR1 SNHLY and CDR2 FYNNEI. The CDR3 sequence is CASRYTSYEQYF. CDR3 DNA sequence: TGTGCCAGCAGATACACTAGTTACGAGCAGTACTTC.

This clone was counted only a few times. The chain recombines TRBV6-5 with TRBJ2-1; TRBD1 aligns across 7 bases. Germline V gene sequence: CDR1 MNHEY, CDR2 SVGAGI. After removal of 2 bases from V and 7 bases from J, the junction contained 8 bases not matched to a gene. The CDR3 is 15 residues long. CDR3 amino acids: CASSYLGGVGNEQFF. As DNA, the CDR3 is TGTGCCAGCAGTTACCTAGGGGGCGTCGGTAATGAGCAGTTCTTC.

The V and J genes are TRBV5-4 and TRBJ2-5; 15 nucleotides line up with TRBD2. Germline CDR1 reads SGHNT; CDR2 reads YYREEE (reference sequence). The V and J ends lost 4 bases and 3 bases, in that order; junction bases with no gene match: 1. This CDR3 contains 15 residues. The CDR3 spells CASSRTSGGEETQYF. CDR3 bases: TGTGCCAGCAGCCGGACTAGCGGGGGGGAAGAGACCCAGTACTTC. The whole variable domain, filled in from reference TRBV5-4 and TRBJ2-5, reads ETGVTQSPTHLIKTRGQQVTLRCSSQSGHNTVSWYQQALGQGPQFIFQYYREEENGRGNFPPRFSGLQFPNYSSELNVNALELDDSALYLCASSRTSGGEETQYFGPGTRLLVL.

This clone was found a few times. The V call is TRBV2, the J call TRBJ2-7; D is unresolved. The CDR3 has 14 residues. Looked up from germline, CDR1 is SNHLY and CDR2 is FYNNEI. The V and J ends lost 6 bases and 3 bases respectively, with 15 bases between them. This CDR3 reads CASSPERLLYEQYF. The CDR3 nucleotides read TGTGCCAGCAGCCCCGAGAGACTCCTCTACGAGCAGTACTTC. The full variable domain, completed using reference TRBV2 and TRBJ2-7, is EPEVTQTPSHQVTQMGQEVILRCVPISNHLYFYWYRQILGQKVEFLVSFYNNEISEKSEIFDDQFSVERPDGSNFTLKIRSTKLEDSAMYFCASSPERLLYEQYFGPGTRLTVT.

This clone was detected a few times. The gene calls are TRBV10-2 and TRBJ2-1, with TRBD2 identical over 8 bases. This CDR3 is 17 amino acids long. Germline CDR1 is WSHSY and CDR2 is SAAADI. V shed 4 bases, J shed 5 bases, and the junction held 13 bases outside the gene matches. The CDR3 sequence: CASSGISGLAGNNEQFF. CDR3 nucleotide sequence: TGCGCCAGCAGTGGGATCTCCGGGCTAGCGGGTAACAATGAGCAGTTCTTC.

The rearrangement joins TRBV19 to TRBJ2-3, with a tentative D call TRBD2 (5 bases). V shed 0 bases and J shed 6 bases, with 25 bases lying between them. Germline V gives CDR1 LNHDA, CDR2 SQIVND (reference sequence). The CDR3 spans 19 residues. This CDR3 reads CASSIDSKARRTTGDTQYF. Written as DNA, the CDR3 is TGTGCCAGTAGTATAGATTCGAAGGCCCGGCGAACCACGGGGGATACGCAGTATTTT.

This clone was recorded at least ten times. The chain has TRBV10-2 and TRBJ2-1, with 12 bases lining up with TRBD2. Trimming cost V 6 bases and J 8 bases; bases outside gene matches: 5. The CDR3 runs to 14 residues. The germline gives CDR1 WSHSY, CDR2 SAAADI. DNA for the CDR3: TGCGCCAGCAGGACTAGCGGGAGCGGCGATGAGCAGTTCTTC. This gives the protein CASRTSGSGDEQFF.

J is TRBJ2-5 and V is TRBV7-8; 9 bases are shared with TRBD2. The germline CDR1 and CDR2 sequences are SGHVS and FQNEAQ. The CDR3 totals 18 residues. After removal of 4 bases from V and 5 bases from J, the junction contained 17 bases not matched to a gene. CDR3 amino acids: CASSSALAGAPGWETQYF. The CDR3 DNA is TGTGCCAGCAGCTCCGCCTTAGCGGGGGCGCCAGGATGGGAGACCCAGTACTTC.

The rearrangement joins TRBV15 to TRBJ1-1; D might be TRBD1 (6 bases). This CDR3 region has 15 residues. V shed 0 bases and J shed 5 bases, with 13 bases lying between them. Germline CDR1 is LNHNV and CDR2 is YYDKDF (reference sequence). This chain's CDR3 is CATSRDGGLDTEAFF. CDR3 DNA sequence: TGTGCCACCAGCAGAGACGGGGGGCTAGATACTGAAGCTTTCTTT.

Turning to this clone: One end of the junction is discordant with germline, which a read error may explain. V and J are TRBV4-1 and TRBJ2-1; 8 bases are a match to TRBD2. The CDR3 consists of 13 residues. Germline V gene lookup returns CDR1 MGHRA and CDR2 YSYEKL. DNA for the CDR3: TGCGCCAGCAGCCAAGCGGGGGGGAGTGAGCGGTTCTTC. It is translated as CASSQAGGSERFF.

This clone was seen a few times. The rearrangement links TRBV6-1 to TRBJ1-2; D is ambiguous. Germline CDR1 reads MNHNS; CDR2 reads SASEGT. V was cut by 1 base and J by 4 bases, with 13 bases left in between. The CDR3 spans 15 residues. CDR3 sequence (DNA): TGTGCCAGCAGTGAAGTGAGTGGGAGCTTCTATGGCTACACCTTC. As protein: CASSEVSGSFYGYTF.

The chain combines TRBV15 with TRBJ2-7; D is perhaps TRBD2 (5 bases). Germline V gene data show CDR1 as LNHNV and CDR2 as YYDKDF (reference sequence). V was pared by 0 bases and J by 7 bases, with 16 bases between. The CDR3 spans 15 residues. This CDR3 is CATSRDVNGIGEQYF. The CDR3 DNA sequence: TGTGCCACCAGCAGAGATGTGAACGGGATAGGAGAGCAGTACTTC. Full variable domain (missing parts from reference TRBV15 and TRBJ2-7): DAMVIQNPRYQVTQFGKPVTLSCSQTLNHNVMYWYQQKSSQAPKLLFHYYDKDFNNEADTPDNFQSRRPNTSFCFLDIRSPGLGDTAMYLCATSRDVNGIGEQYFGPGTRLTVT.